The TCR beta chain described here comes from a study of long-term antiretroviral therapy in people with HIV. Study-wide context: The earliest samples predate the 2015 immediate-ART recommendation by about a decade.

On this clone itself: Its antigen is as yet unknown.

Whole-study findings and limits: Clones expanded before ART dominated the repertoire at all time points.

Survey-level resolution applied to immunoSEQ assay v3.0. The table came from immunoSEQ multiplex PCR; TCRdb's copy has only in-frame clones and leaves some out. Here the sample spans tens of thousands of clones, 82% being singletons. Every HIV-positive participant received treatment in the United States. V dropped 8 bases and J dropped 0 bases, with 14 bases sitting between them. The CDR3 spans 14 residues. Germline V lookup: CDR1 SNHLY, CDR2 FYNNEI. The source was unsorted PBMCs, collected at the start of antiretroviral therapy. The chain has TRBV2 and TRBJ2-7; no firm D call. The receptor comes from a man between 50 and 59 years old with HIV. The CDR3 sequence: CASSSIGPSYEQYF. The CDR3 nucleotides read TGTGCCAGCTCTTCAATCGGGCCCTCCTACGAGCAGTACTTC. The whole variable domain, remainder taken from reference TRBV2 and TRBJ2-7, is EPEVTQTPSHQVTQMGQEVILRCVPISNHLYFYWYRQILGQKVEFLVSFYNNEISEKSEIFDDQFSVERPDGSNFTLKIRSTKLEDSAMYFCASSSIGPSYEQYFGPGTRLTVT.